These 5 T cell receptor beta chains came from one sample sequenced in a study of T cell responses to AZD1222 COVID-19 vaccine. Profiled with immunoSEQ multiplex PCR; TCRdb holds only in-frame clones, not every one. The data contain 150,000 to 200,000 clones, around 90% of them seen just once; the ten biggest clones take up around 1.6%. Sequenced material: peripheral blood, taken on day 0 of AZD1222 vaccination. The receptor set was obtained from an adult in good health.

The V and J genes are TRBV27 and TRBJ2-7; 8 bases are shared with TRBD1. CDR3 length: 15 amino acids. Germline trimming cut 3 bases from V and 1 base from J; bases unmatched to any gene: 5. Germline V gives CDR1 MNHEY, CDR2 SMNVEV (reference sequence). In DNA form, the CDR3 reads TGTGCCAGCAGTTTGACAGGGGCCGGATCCTACGAGCAGTACTTC. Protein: CASSLTGAGSYEQYF.

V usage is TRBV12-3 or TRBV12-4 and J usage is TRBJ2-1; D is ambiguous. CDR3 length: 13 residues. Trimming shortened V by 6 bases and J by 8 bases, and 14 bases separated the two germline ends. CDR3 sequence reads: CASRPQNVDEQFF. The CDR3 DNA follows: TGTGCCAGCAGGCCACAGAATGTCGATGAGCAGTTCTTC.

The CDR3 protein is CASSSSGNSYEQYF. The CDR3 DNA is TGTGCCAGCAGCTCCTCAGGGAACTCCTACGAGCAGTACTTC. J is TRBJ2-7 and V is TRBV7-2, with D perhaps matching TRBD1 (5 bases). Per the germline V gene, CDR1 is SGHTA and CDR2 is FQGNSA. V dropped 4 bases and J dropped 0 bases, with 10 bases sitting between them. This CDR3 spans 14 amino acids.

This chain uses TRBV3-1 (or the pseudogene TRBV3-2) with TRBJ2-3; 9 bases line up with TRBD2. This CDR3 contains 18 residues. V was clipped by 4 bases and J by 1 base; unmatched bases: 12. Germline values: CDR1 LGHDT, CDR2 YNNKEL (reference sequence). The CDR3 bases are TGTGCCAGCAGCCTAAACTTCCAGACTAGCGGTGGCACAGATACGCAGTATTTT. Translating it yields CASSLNFQTSGGTDTQYF.

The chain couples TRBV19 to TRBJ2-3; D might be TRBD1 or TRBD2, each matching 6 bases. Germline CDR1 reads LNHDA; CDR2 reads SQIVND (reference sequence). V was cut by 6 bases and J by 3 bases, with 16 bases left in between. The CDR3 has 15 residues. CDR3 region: CASSQVGGATDTQYF. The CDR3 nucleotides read TGTGCCAGTAGCCAGGTCGGGGGCGCGACAGATACGCAGTATTTT.